Listed below are T cell receptor beta chains from one sample, sequenced in a study of T cells in Graves' hyperthyroidism and ophthalmopathy. TCRdb redid the calling of the multiplex PCR reads with MiXCR, one entry per CDR3 protein. The table lists 400,000 to 600,000 distinct CDR3 sequences, 20% to 25% of them singletons. Material for sequencing was blood. The source is a man in his late teens or twenties with Graves' hyperthyroidism. CDR3s leave out the opening cysteine and the closing phenylalanine or tryptophan. Fields, in order: CDR3 protein, V gene, CDR3 length, J gene, clone size, D gene. A D gene is named only where the DNA matches it firmly. The size field is filled for only some rows; it gives once, few, many or a size class.

CDR3aa: AISEYQPVNTEAF; v_gene: TRBV10-3; len: 13; j_gene: TRBJ1-1; abundance: many; d_gene: -
CDR3aa: ASSYFGRGQGTQY; v_gene: TRBV6-5; len: 13; j_gene: TRBJ2-5; abundance: many; d_gene: TRBD1
CDR3aa: ATLGAGEAF; v_gene: TRBV6-1; len: 9; j_gene: TRBJ1-1; abundance: many; d_gene: -
CDR3aa: ASGGDGHNSPLH; v_gene: TRBV12-3/TRBV12-4; len: 12; j_gene: TRBJ1-6; abundance: -; d_gene: -
CDR3aa: ASSTGGIEAF; v_gene: TRBV7-9; len: 10; j_gene: TRBJ1-1; abundance: few; d_gene: TRBD1
CDR3aa: ASSRDRGKTGELF; v_gene: TRBV6-1; len: 13; j_gene: TRBJ2-2; abundance: many; d_gene: TRBD1
CDR3aa: ATSRVAESEAF; v_gene: TRBV15; len: 11; j_gene: TRBJ1-1; abundance: -; d_gene: -
CDR3aa: ASSEEFWETQY; v_gene: TRBV6-1; len: 11; j_gene: TRBJ2-5; abundance: few; d_gene: -
CDR3aa: ASKTLGHLGGYT; v_gene: TRBV28; len: 12; j_gene: TRBJ1-2; abundance: many; d_gene: -
CDR3aa: ASSYLEGATEAF; v_gene: TRBV6-5; len: 12; j_gene: TRBJ1-1; abundance: -; d_gene: -
CDR3aa: ASSLAPGQQAF; v_gene: TRBV9; len: 11; j_gene: TRBJ1-1; abundance: many; d_gene: -
CDR3aa: ASSPDRLQPQH; v_gene: TRBV19; len: 11; j_gene: TRBJ1-5; abundance: many; d_gene: -
CDR3aa: AISGRNNQPQH; v_gene: TRBV10-3; len: 11; j_gene: TRBJ1-5; abundance: many; d_gene: -
CDR3aa: ASSRSAGTSGGRTGELF; v_gene: TRBV6-2/TRBV6-3; len: 17; j_gene: TRBJ2-2; abundance: -; d_gene: TRBD2
CDR3aa: ASSPHAGPYGYT; v_gene: TRBV27; len: 12; j_gene: TRBJ1-2; abundance: many; d_gene: -
CDR3aa: ASSPRGIQETQY; v_gene: TRBV7-9; len: 12; j_gene: TRBJ2-5; abundance: -; d_gene: -
CDR3aa: ASRTVTGANVLT; v_gene: TRBV6-1; len: 12; j_gene: TRBJ2-6; abundance: many; d_gene: -
CDR3aa: ASSPVGGGTGELF; v_gene: TRBV6-2/TRBV6-3; len: 13; j_gene: TRBJ2-2; abundance: many; d_gene: -
CDR3aa: ASSLEGGILNYGYT; v_gene: TRBV12-3/TRBV12-4; len: 14; j_gene: TRBJ1-2; abundance: -; d_gene: -
CDR3aa: ASSPASTRGADEQY; v_gene: TRBV4-2; len: 14; j_gene: TRBJ2-7; abundance: -; d_gene: -
CDR3aa: ASSPTTGGETQY; v_gene: TRBV9; len: 12; j_gene: TRBJ2-5; abundance: many; d_gene: TRBD2
CDR3aa: ASSTHGTSPTEAF; v_gene: TRBV12-3/TRBV12-4; len: 13; j_gene: TRBJ1-1; abundance: many; d_gene: -
CDR3aa: ASSYRGWVNGYT; v_gene: TRBV28; len: 12; j_gene: TRBJ1-2; abundance: many; d_gene: -
CDR3aa: ASSPGPYGYT; v_gene: TRBV28; len: 10; j_gene: TRBJ1-2; abundance: many; d_gene: -
CDR3aa: ASSEAPDTTNQPQH; v_gene: TRBV6-1; len: 14; j_gene: TRBJ1-5; abundance: few; d_gene: -
CDR3aa: ASGEGSYEQY; v_gene: TRBV28; len: 10; j_gene: TRBJ2-7; abundance: many; d_gene: -
CDR3aa: ASSSSGGFYEQY; v_gene: TRBV11-2; len: 12; j_gene: TRBJ2-7; abundance: many; d_gene: TRBD2
CDR3aa: ASSTGGSAEAF; v_gene: TRBV9; len: 11; j_gene: TRBJ1-1; abundance: many; d_gene: -
CDR3aa: ATSDLERYT; v_gene: TRBV24-1; len: 9; j_gene: TRBJ1-2; abundance: many; d_gene: -
CDR3aa: ASAVHYGYT; v_gene: TRBV11-2; len: 9; j_gene: TRBJ1-2; abundance: -; d_gene: -
CDR3aa: ASSLFLTGSKTQY; v_gene: TRBV28; len: 13; j_gene: TRBJ2-5; abundance: -; d_gene: TRBD1
CDR3aa: ASSIGTGGRQETQY; v_gene: TRBV2; len: 14; j_gene: TRBJ2-5; abundance: many; d_gene: TRBD1